This T cell receptor (beta chain) came from a study of blood T cell repertoires in COVID-19. Study context: T cells, B-cell-depleted T cells, or PBMCs supplied cDNA or gDNA.

The protocol was immunoSEQ multiplex PCR, while the TCRdb copy is restricted to in-frame clones and leaves out a portion. This table holds some 200,000 clones, just under 85% found once. The CDR3 loop spans 9 amino acids. CDR1 is MNHEY, CDR2 SMNVEV, per germline (reference sequence). This sequence was found in a man aged 60-69 years with COVID-19, enrolled during active disease. Sequencing was done on a sample of peripheral blood. The chain is built from TRBV27 and TRBJ2-7; the D gene is possibly TRBD2 (7 bases). The CDR3 sequence is CGGGRGQYF. The CDR3 DNA reads as TGTGGGGGGGGCCGGGGGCAGTACTTC.